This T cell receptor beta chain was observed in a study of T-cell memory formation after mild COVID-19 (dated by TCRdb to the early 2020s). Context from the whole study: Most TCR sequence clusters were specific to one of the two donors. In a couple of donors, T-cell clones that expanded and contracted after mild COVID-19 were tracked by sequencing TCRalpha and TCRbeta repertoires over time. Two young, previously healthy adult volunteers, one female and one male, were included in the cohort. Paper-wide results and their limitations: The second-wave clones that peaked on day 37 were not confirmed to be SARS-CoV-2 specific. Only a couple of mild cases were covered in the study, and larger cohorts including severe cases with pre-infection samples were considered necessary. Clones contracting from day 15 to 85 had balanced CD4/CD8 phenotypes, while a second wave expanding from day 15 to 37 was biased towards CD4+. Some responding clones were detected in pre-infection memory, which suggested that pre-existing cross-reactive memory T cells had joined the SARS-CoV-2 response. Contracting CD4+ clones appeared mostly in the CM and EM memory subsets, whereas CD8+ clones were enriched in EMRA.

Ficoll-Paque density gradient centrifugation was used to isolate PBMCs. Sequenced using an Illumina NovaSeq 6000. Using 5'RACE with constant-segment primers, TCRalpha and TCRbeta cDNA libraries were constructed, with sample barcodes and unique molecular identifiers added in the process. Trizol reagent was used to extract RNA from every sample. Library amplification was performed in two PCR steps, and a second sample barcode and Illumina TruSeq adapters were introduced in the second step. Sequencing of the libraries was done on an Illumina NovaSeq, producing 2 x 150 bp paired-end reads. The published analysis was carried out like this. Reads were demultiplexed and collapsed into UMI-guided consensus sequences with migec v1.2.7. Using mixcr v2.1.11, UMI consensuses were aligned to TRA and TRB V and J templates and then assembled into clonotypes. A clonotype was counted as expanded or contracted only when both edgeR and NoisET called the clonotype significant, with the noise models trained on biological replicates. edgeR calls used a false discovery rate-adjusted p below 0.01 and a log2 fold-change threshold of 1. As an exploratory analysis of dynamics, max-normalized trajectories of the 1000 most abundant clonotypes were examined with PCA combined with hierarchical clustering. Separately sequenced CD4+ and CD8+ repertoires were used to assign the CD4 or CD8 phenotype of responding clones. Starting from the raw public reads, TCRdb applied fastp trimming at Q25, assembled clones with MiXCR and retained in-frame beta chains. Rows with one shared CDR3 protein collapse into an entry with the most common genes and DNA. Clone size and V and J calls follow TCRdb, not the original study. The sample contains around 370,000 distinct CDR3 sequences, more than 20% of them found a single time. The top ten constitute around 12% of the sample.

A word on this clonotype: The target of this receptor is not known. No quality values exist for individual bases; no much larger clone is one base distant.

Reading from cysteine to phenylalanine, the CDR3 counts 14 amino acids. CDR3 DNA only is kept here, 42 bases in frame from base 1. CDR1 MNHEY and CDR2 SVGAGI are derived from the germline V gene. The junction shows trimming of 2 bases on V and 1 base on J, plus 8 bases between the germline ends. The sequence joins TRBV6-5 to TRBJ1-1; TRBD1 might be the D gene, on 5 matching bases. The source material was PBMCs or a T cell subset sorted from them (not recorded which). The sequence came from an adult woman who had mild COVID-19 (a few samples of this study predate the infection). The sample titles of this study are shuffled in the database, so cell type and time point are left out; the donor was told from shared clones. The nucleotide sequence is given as TGTGCCAGCAGTTACGACAGCAAGAACACTGAAGCTTTCTTT. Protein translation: CASSYDSKNTEAFF.